This TCR beta chain comes out of a study of blood T cell repertoires in COVID-19 (dated by TCRdb to the early 2020s). Describing the broader study: Samples from collaborators originated in the United States, Italy and Spain and spanned both the acute and convalescent phases of COVID-19. Samples were obtained from the ongoing ImmuneRACE study (first 160 participants) and from about 1,300 subjects provided by 6 global collaborators. Nearly every sample came with metadata listing a de-identified subject ID, COVID-19 status, age in years and sex. The repertoires were released in a freely available public database meant as a resource for research on the immune response to SARS-CoV-2. The prospective study material was composed of cDNA or gDNA derived from T cells, B-cell-depleted T cells, or PBMCs. HLA class I and class II types, where available, came from metadata supplied by the sample provider rather than from assay-based typing. The dataset comprised deeply sampled blood TCRbeta repertoires from subjects exposed to, actively infected with, or recovered from COVID-19.

General study outcomes and caveats: The quantity of clinical and demographic metadata differed by source and by participant and was supplied without curation.

Turning to this clone: Its cognate antigen has yet to be identified. Per-base qualities were not stored, and no clone one base away is much larger.

The immunoSEQ Assay, a bias-controlled multiplex PCR, was used to amplify TCRbeta CDR3 regions from genomic DNA. In the source study's methods: Nucleated cell counts per sample were estimated from amplification of reference gene primers within the assay. To quantify the absolute abundance of each unique TCRbeta CDR3 rearrangement, sequence reads were collapsed and filtered. For each sample, productive Simpson clonality was calculated by taking the square root of Simpson's diversity index across productive rearrangements. As stored in TCRdb, this immuneACCESS dataset retains in-frame rearrangements with V and J assigned. A fraction of the clones does not appear; measured against another copy, unresolved V genes explain less than half of the discrepancy, and the remainder lacks a known reason. V, J and clone size are taken as reported in that table, and D and trimming were inferred from the DNA itself. In all, the sample holds hundreds of thousands of clones, and 83% of those were seen once. Together, the top ten hold approximately 10% of the sample.

Samples from volunteer blood donors who had recovered from COVID-19 were contributed by a second Seattle source. Whole blood was collected in K2EDTA tubes by collaborating institutions according to the institutions' own protocols. For TCRbeta analysis, collaborators shipped samples as frozen whole blood, isolated PBMCs, or DNA extracted from either of those sample types. Counted from cysteine to phenylalanine, this CDR3 has 15 amino acids. This entry keeps only the CDR3 DNA: 45 bases, framed from base 1. V sheds 5 bases and J sheds 6 bases, leaving 17 bases between their ends. The germline V gene supplies CDR1 SGHVS and CDR2 FQNEAQ.

Input material: peripheral blood. The clonotype comes from a woman aged 45-65 years who had recovered from COVID-19. In this chain, TRBV7-8 is recombined with TRBJ1-5; a tentative D match to TRBD1 spans 5 bases. The nucleotide sequence reads as follows: TGTGCCAGCAGCCCCGGGGGGGGGATGGTTCAGCCCCAGCATTTT. Translation gives CASSPGGGMVQPQHF.